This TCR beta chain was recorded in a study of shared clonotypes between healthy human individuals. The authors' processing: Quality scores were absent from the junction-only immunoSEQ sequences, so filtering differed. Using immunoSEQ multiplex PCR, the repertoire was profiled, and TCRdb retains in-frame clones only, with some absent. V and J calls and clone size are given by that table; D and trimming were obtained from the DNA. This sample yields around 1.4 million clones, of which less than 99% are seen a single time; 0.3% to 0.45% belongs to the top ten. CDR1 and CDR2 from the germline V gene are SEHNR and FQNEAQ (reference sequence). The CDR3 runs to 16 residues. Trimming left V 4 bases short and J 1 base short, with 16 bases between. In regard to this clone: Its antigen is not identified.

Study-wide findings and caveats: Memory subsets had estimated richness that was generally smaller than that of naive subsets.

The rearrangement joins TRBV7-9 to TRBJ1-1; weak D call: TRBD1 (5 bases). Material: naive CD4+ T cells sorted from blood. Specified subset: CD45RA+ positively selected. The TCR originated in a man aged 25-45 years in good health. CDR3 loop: CASSSRLRGGNTEAFF. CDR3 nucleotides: TGTGCCAGCAGCTCCCGCCTCCGGGGGGGGAACACTGAAGCTTTCTTT.